The TCR beta chain under discussion was sequenced for a study of early stage breast cancer tumors. The CDR3 loop spans 14 amino acids. In germline, CDR1 is LNHDA, CDR2 SQIVND (reference sequence). V shed 5 bases and J shed 1 base, with 11 bases lying between them. Regarding this clone: The antigen remains unidentified.

Using immunoSEQ multiplex PCR, the repertoire was profiled, and TCRdb retains in-frame clones only, with some absent. The sample holds 30,000 to 40,000 clones, over 70% seen once. Study observations and caveats: Unsorted bulk genomic DNA sequencing lacked pairing and functional marker data.

Sequenced material: blood. V and J are TRBV19 and TRBJ1-2; D is uncertain. This clonotype was sampled from a person aged 60 to 70 with breast cancer. The CDR3 nucleotides read TGTGCCAGTAGTTCAAAGGTCCTTAACTATGGCTACACCTTC. Translated, it gives CASSSKVLNYGYTF.